The table lists the clone carrying this T cell receptor beta chain with many counts. The source of the sample is a study of regulatory T cells in long-lasting Graves disease. The CDR3 consists of 14 residues. Germline V gives CDR1 SQVTM, CDR2 ANQGSEA. V was trimmed by 4 bases and J by 1 base, leaving 12 bases between them. Time point in this sample: newly diagnosed GD, antithyroid drugs for less than 3 months. From RNA extracted from PBMCs, the TCR library was made. Arm-PCR of CDR3 regions with iRepertoire HTBI primers generated TCR beta libraries. MiXCR, run by TCRdb on the multiplex PCR reads, gives a single entry per CDR3 protein. In the table there are about 610,000 distinct CDR3 sequences, roughly 16% of which are singletons. This sample also belongs to another study, concerning T cells in Graves' hyperthyroidism and ophthalmopathy.

This chain connects TRBV29-1 to TRBJ2-3, with D unclear. This TCR was recovered from a man between 18 and 35 years old with Graves disease. Sequencing used peripheral blood mononuclear cells (PBMCs), obtained at new diagnosis, from a patient treated with antithyroid drugs. CDR3 bases: TGCAGCGTTGTAGGCAGCAGAGGCACAGATACGCAGTATTTT. It yields the protein CSVVGSRGTDTQYF.